The rows below give T cell receptor beta chains drawn from one sample of a study of response to subunit inactivated influenza vaccine. TCRdb processed the RT-PCR reads anew with MiXCR; each CDR3 protein has one entry. The sample consists of about 520,000 distinct CDR3 sequences, roughly 25% of them appearing once. The material was CD4+ T cells sorted from PBMCs, obtained 4 to 6 days after vaccination. Receptors were obtained from a man in his forties or fifties who received an inactivated influenza vaccine. Both conserved end residues are part of each CDR3. Fields, in order: CDR3 DNA, CDR3 protein, clone size, J gene, D gene, V gene. The D gene is left open where the match is weak. Clone size appears in some rows only: once, few, many, or a class for an expanded clone.

CDR3nt: TGCAGCGTCCGCGGTAGGGGTAGTGAGACCCAGTACTTC
CDR3aa: CSVRGRGSETQYF
abundance: -
j_gene: TRBJ2-5
d_gene: -
v_gene: TRBV29-1

CDR3nt: TGTGCCAGCTCACCGCCGGGACAGGGGCCCGGGGAGCTGTTTTTT
CDR3aa: CASSPPGQGPGELFF
abundance: -
j_gene: TRBJ2-2
d_gene: TRBD1
v_gene: TRBV18

CDR3nt: TGCGCCAGCAGCTTGTATGTTGGGGCCAACGTCCTGACTTTC
CDR3aa: CASSLYVGANVLTF
abundance: -
j_gene: TRBJ2-6
d_gene: -
v_gene: TRBV5-1

CDR3nt: TGCGCCAGCAGCCAAAGACTAGCGGGGGCGTCTGGGGCCAACGTCCTGACTTTC
CDR3aa: CASSQRLAGASGANVLTF
abundance: -
j_gene: TRBJ2-6
d_gene: TRBD2
v_gene: TRBV5-1

CDR3nt: TGCGCCAGCAGCCGCGGGAGTACAGCCACCGGGGAGCTGTTTTTT
CDR3aa: CASSRGSTATGELFF
abundance: -
j_gene: TRBJ2-2
d_gene: TRBD2
v_gene: TRBV4-3

CDR3nt: TGTGCCTCCCACCGGGACAGCCAAGAGACCCAGTACTTC
CDR3aa: CASHRDSQETQYF
abundance: -
j_gene: TRBJ2-5
d_gene: TRBD1
v_gene: TRBV2

CDR3nt: TGCGCCAGCAGCTTGAATGCAGCAGTGAACACTGAAGCTTTCTTT
CDR3aa: CASSLNAAVNTEAFF
abundance: few
j_gene: TRBJ1-1
d_gene: -
v_gene: TRBV5-1

CDR3nt: TGTGCCAGCAGTTACCGGCAGGGGAGTCGAGAGACCCAGTACTTC
CDR3aa: CASSYRQGSRETQYF
abundance: -
j_gene: TRBJ2-5
d_gene: -
v_gene: TRBV6-5

CDR3nt: TGTGCCAGCATTGGGGACAGGGCCTATGGCTACACCTTC
CDR3aa: CASIGDRAYGYTF
abundance: -
j_gene: TRBJ1-2
d_gene: TRBD1
v_gene: TRBV28

CDR3nt: TGCAGTGCTAGAGTTCCGGGAGTCAAAAACATTCAGTACTTC
CDR3aa: CSARVPGVKNIQYF
abundance: -
j_gene: TRBJ2-4
d_gene: -
v_gene: TRBV20-1

CDR3nt: TGTGCCAGCAGCTCCATTGGGACAGGCTCCTACAATGAGCAGTTCTTC
CDR3aa: CASSSIGTGSYNEQFF
abundance: many
j_gene: TRBJ2-1
d_gene: TRBD1
v_gene: TRBV5-5

CDR3nt: TGTGCCAGCAGCTTCGCCGGACAGGGCGCAGATACGCAGTATTTT
CDR3aa: CASSFAGQGADTQYF
abundance: -
j_gene: TRBJ2-3
d_gene: TRBD1
v_gene: TRBV7-9

CDR3nt: TGTGCCAGCAGCTTACAGACGGGGCGGAGGATCAAAAACATTCAGTACTTC
CDR3aa: CASSLQTGRRIKNIQYF
abundance: -
j_gene: TRBJ2-4
d_gene: -
v_gene: TRBV7-3

CDR3nt: TGCGCCAGCAGTCATGACAGCCACTATGGCTACACCTTC
CDR3aa: CASSHDSHYGYTF
abundance: -
j_gene: TRBJ1-2
d_gene: -
v_gene: TRBV5-1

CDR3nt: TGTGCCAGCAGCTTGGTGGGGGCGAAAAGCAATCAGCCCCAGCATTTT
CDR3aa: CASSLVGAKSNQPQHF
abundance: few
j_gene: TRBJ1-5
d_gene: -
v_gene: TRBV28

CDR3nt: TGCAGTGCTAGTATGGCTAGCGGGTCTCCCCCCGGTGAGCAGTTCTTC
CDR3aa: CSASMASGSPPGEQFF
abundance: few
j_gene: TRBJ2-1
d_gene: TRBD2
v_gene: TRBV20-1

CDR3nt: TGCAGTGCTAGTAGCGGTCTCTGGGAGCAGTACTTC
CDR3aa: CSASSGLWEQYF
abundance: -
j_gene: TRBJ2-7
d_gene: -
v_gene: TRBV20-1

CDR3nt: TGTGCCAGCAGTTTTATTTGGGCGAACACCGGGGAGCTGTTTTTT
CDR3aa: CASSFIWANTGELFF
abundance: many
j_gene: TRBJ2-2
d_gene: -
v_gene: TRBV12-3/TRBV12-4

CDR3nt: TGTGCCAGCAGCTTAGTAGTACTTAGCTCCTACAATGAGCAGTTCTTC
CDR3aa: CASSLVVLSSYNEQFF
abundance: few
j_gene: TRBJ2-1
d_gene: -
v_gene: TRBV7-2

CDR3nt: TGTGCCAGCAGCCAAGGGGGAGGGAACTCCTACGAGCAGTACTTC
CDR3aa: CASSQGGGNSYEQYF
abundance: few
j_gene: TRBJ2-7
d_gene: -
v_gene: TRBV5-5

CDR3nt: TGTGCCAGCAGCGTAGCTACGGGGACCGCAGAGACCCAGTACTTC
CDR3aa: CASSVATGTAETQYF
abundance: -
j_gene: TRBJ2-5
d_gene: -
v_gene: TRBV9

CDR3nt: TGTGCCAGCAGTTTTTTGGGCCAGGGTAGCGCGCCCCAGCATTTT
CDR3aa: CASSFLGQGSAPQHF
abundance: -
j_gene: TRBJ1-5
d_gene: -
v_gene: TRBV28

CDR3nt: TGTGCCAGCAGCCCCCTAGGGGAGCTGTTTTTT
CDR3aa: CASSPLGELFF
abundance: few
j_gene: TRBJ2-2
d_gene: -
v_gene: TRBV12-3/TRBV12-4

CDR3nt: TGCGCCAGCAGCCAAGGAAATTTGAACACTGAAGCTTTCTTT
CDR3aa: CASSQGNLNTEAFF
abundance: many
j_gene: TRBJ1-1
d_gene: -
v_gene: TRBV4-3

CDR3nt: TGTGCCAGCAGCCAAGATCCGGGCGGGGGCACCATCAAGTATTTT
CDR3aa: CASSQDPGGGTIKYF
abundance: once
j_gene: TRBJ2-3
d_gene: -
v_gene: TRBV4-2

CDR3nt: TGCAGTGCTAGAGATCGGCTACTGGGTATATCTAATGAAAAACTGTTTTTT
CDR3aa: CSARDRLLGISNEKLFF
abundance: few
j_gene: TRBJ1-4
d_gene: -
v_gene: TRBV20-1

CDR3nt: TGTGCCAGCAGTCCCGGACTAGCGGGAGCGCGAGAGACCCAGTACTTC
CDR3aa: CASSPGLAGARETQYF
abundance: -
j_gene: TRBJ2-5
d_gene: TRBD2
v_gene: TRBV2

CDR3nt: TGCAGTGCTAGAGTGGACAGGATCTATGGCTACACCTTC
CDR3aa: CSARVDRIYGYTF
abundance: -
j_gene: TRBJ1-2
d_gene: TRBD1
v_gene: TRBV20-1

CDR3nt: TGCGCCAGCAGCGCAGGACAGAGGGATACGCAGTATTTT
CDR3aa: CASSAGQRDTQYF
abundance: -
j_gene: TRBJ2-3
d_gene: -
v_gene: TRBV5-1